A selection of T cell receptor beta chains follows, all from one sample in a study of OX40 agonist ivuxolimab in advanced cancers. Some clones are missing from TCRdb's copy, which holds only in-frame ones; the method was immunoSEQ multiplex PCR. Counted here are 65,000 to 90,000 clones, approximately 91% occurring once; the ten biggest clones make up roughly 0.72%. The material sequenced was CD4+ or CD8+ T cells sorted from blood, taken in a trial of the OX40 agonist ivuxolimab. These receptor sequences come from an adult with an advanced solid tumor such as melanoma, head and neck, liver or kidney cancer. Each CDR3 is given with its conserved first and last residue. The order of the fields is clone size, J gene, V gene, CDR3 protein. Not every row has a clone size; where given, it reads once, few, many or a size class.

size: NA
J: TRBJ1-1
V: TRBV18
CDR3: CASSPPVLNTEAFF

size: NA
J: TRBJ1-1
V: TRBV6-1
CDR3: CASSVLEGTEAFF

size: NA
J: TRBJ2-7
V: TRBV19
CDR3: CASASIGGGSGEQYF

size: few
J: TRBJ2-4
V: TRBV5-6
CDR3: CASSLNTPKNIQYF

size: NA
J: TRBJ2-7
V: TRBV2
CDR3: CASRRTGSYYEQYF

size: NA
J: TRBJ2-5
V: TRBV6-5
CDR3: CASSSLGGGQETQYF

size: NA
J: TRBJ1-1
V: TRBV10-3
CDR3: CAISESVNTEAFF

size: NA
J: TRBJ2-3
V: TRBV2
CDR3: CASCRPSGGTDTQYF

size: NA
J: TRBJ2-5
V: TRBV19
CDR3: CASSPPMREETQYF

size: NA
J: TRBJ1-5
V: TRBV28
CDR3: CASSNAAGARSQPQHF

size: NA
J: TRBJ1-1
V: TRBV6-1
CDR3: CASSYRGRNTEAFF

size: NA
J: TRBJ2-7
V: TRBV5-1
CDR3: CASSLGQGHHEQYF

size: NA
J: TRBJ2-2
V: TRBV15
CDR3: CATSSGGPGGDDGELFF

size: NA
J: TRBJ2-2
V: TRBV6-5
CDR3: CASKIRDLSTGELFF

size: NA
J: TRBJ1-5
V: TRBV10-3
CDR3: CAISDQGQGNQPQHF

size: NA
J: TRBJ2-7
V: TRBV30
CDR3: CAWSYPGQGIYEQYF

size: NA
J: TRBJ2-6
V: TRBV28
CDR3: CASSLGSSGANVLTF

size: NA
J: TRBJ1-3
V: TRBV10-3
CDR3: CAISGRDRGNTIYF

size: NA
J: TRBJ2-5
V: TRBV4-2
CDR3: CASSGTREETQYF

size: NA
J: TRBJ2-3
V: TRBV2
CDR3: CASRQGSTSTDTQYF

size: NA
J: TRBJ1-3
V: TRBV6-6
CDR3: CASSSTIRGTGNTIYF

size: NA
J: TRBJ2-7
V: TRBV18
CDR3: CASSPYFGGGADEQYF

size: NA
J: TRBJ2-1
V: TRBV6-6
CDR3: CASSRTASSYNEQFF

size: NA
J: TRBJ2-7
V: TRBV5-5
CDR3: CASSLDPSGYEQYF

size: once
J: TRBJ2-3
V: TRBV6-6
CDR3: CASRARQGTDTQYF

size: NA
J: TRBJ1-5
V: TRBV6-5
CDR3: CASRGPRANQPQHF

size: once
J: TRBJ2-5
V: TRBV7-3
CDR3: CASSRDRGPMETQYF

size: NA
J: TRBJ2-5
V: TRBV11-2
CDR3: CASSRDSPRETQYF

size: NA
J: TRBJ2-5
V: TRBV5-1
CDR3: CASRSSGGQETQYF

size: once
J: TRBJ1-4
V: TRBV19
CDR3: CASSPTRGQGGSLFF

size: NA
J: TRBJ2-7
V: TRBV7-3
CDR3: CASSLTASYEQYF

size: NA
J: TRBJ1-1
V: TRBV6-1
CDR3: CASSELWTANTEAFF

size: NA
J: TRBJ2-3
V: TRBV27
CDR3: CASSSRTDTQYF

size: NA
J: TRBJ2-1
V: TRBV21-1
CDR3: CASSKGPSGVGSEQFF

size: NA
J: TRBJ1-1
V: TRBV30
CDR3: CAWSGPDRGRGSTEAFF

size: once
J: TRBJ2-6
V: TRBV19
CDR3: CASSIGTGRSGANVLTF

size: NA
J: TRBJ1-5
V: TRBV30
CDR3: CAWSPPLNQPQHF

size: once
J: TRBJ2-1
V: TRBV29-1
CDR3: CSEIRYERGEQFF

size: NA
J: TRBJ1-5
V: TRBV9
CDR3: CASSVDPGVKPQHF

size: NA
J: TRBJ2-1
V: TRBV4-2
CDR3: CASSQDGSGNAYNEQFF

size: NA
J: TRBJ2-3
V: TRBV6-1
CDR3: CASSRDRGGPDTQYF

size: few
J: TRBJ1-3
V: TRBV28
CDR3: CASSLGVGPDSGNTIYF

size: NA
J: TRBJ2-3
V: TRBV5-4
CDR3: CASSFGTVSTDTQYF